These 21 T cell receptor beta chains share one sample of origin, sequenced in a study of naive CD8 T cells in extremely preterm neonates (TCRdb year 2017). Library method: the immunoSEQ multiplex PCR assay. TCRdb obtained this table from immuneACCESS and retained in-frame rearrangements with V and J assigned. These tables miss some clones; where compared with another copy, unresolved V genes account for less than half of the shortfall, and the remainder is unexplained. The sample contains tens of thousands of clones, about 91% of them found a single time. Around 0.89% of the sample is taken by the ten largest. Antigens of these TCRs are unknown. Preterm samples were obtained from four extremely preterm deliveries at roughly 22-28 weeks of gestation. General conclusions and limits of the study: Compared with the older groups, preterm CDR3s were shorter and closer to germline, carrying fewer N additions and showing less junctional trimming.

Sequencing was done on a sample of naive CD8+ T cells from cord blood. These receptors were taken from a boy who was born preterm.

This chain uses TRBV5-6 with TRBJ1-5; possibly TRBD1 for D (5 bases). This CDR3 has 13 residues. With 0 bases removed from V and 4 bases from J, the gap between germline ends came to 5 bases. The germline V gene has CDR1 SGHDT and CDR2 YYEEEE. CDR3 in DNA: TGTGCCAGCAGCTTGGCAGGGAATCAGCCCCAGCATTTT. Its translation: CASSLAGNQPQHF.

This rearrangement joins TRBV7-9 to TRBJ1-2, with 8 bases aligning to TRBD1. Per germline, CDR1 SEHNR and CDR2 FQNEAQ (reference sequence). The CDR3 is 12 residues long. J was trimmed by 7 bases and V by 2 bases; bases with no gene match: 0. Here the CDR3 DNA reads TGTGCCAGCAGCTTAACAGGGGGTGGCTACACCTTC. Its translation is CASSLTGGGYTF.

This chain uses TRBV6-5 with TRBJ2-7, with 11 bases matching TRBD2. The CDR3 totals 15 residues. V was pared by 5 bases and J by 0 bases, with 3 bases of the junction left unmatched. Per the germline V gene, CDR1 is MNHEY and CDR2 is SVGAGI. As DNA, the CDR3 is TGTGCCAGCAGTGCTACTAGCGGGGGCTCCTACGAGCAGTACTTC. Translated: CASSATSGGSYEQYF.

This clone was seen only a few times. The V call is TRBV5-1, the J call TRBJ2-3; D call uncertain. V lost 3 bases to trimming and J lost 2 bases, with 4 bases between them. The CDR3 has 12 residues. Germline loops: CDR1 SGHRS, CDR2 YFSETQ. Here the CDR3 DNA reads TGCGCCAGCAGCTACAACACAGATACGCAGTATTTT. Residues: CASSYNTDTQYF.

This clone was seen just once. This chain joins TRBV7-3 and TRBJ2-1, with TRBD1 matching over 7 bases. Trimming cost V 3 bases and J 7 bases; bases outside gene matches: 0. The germline V gene encodes CDR1 SGHTA and CDR2 FQGTGA. The CDR3 is 12 amino acids. The CDR3 loop reads CASSLTGNEQFF. The DNA for the CDR3 is TGTGCCAGCAGCTTGACAGGGAATGAGCAGTTCTTC.

A few counts support this clone. A read error may explain this, as a much larger clone is one base away. The chain joins TRBV5-6 to TRBJ2-7, with 10 positions matching TRBD1. J gave up 3 bases and V 0 bases, and 0 bases lay outside the gene matches. Germline lookup yields CDR1 SGHDT and CDR2 YYEEEE. This CDR3 has 14 amino acids. CDR3 in amino acids: CASSLGTGGYEQYF. The DNA for the CDR3 is TGTGCCAGCAGCTTGGGGACAGGGGGCTACGAGCAGTACTTC.

The gene calls are TRBV5-6 and TRBJ2-7; 7 bases are a match to TRBD2. Germline V gene data show CDR1 as SGHDT and CDR2 as YYEEEE. The CDR3 spans 14 residues. After removal of 2 bases from V and 1 base from J, the junction contained 3 bases not matched to a gene. CDR3 region: CASSFGLGSYEQYF. DNA of the CDR3: TGTGCCAGCAGCTTCGGACTAGGTTCCTACGAGCAGTACTTC.

The chain employs TRBV11-2 and TRBJ1-1; 7 positions agree with TRBD1. This CDR3 is 14 amino acids long. Germline V gives CDR1 SGHAT, CDR2 FQNNGV. V was clipped by 1 base and J by 1 base; unmatched bases: 0. The CDR3 DNA is TGTGCCAGCAGCTTAGGGACAGGGAACACTGAAGCTTTCTTT. Residues: CASSLGTGNTEAFF.

The chain links TRBV2 to TRBJ1-1; D is unresolved. This CDR3 contains 12 residues. V lost 3 bases, J lost 1 base, and 3 bases lay in between. Germline CDR1 and CDR2: SNHLY and FYNNEI. In nucleotides, the CDR3 is TGTGCCAGCAGTGAGGGGAACACTGAAGCTTTCTTT. Amino acid sequence: CASSEGNTEAFF.

Only one count was recorded for this clone. V usage is TRBV4-1 and J usage is TRBJ1-3; D is undetermined. Germline CDR1 and CDR2: MGHRA and YSYEKL. V was trimmed by 4 bases and J by 0 bases, leaving 1 base between them. This CDR3 has 12 residues. In DNA, the CDR3 is TGCGCCAGCAGCCCCTCTGGAAACACCATATATTTT. This translates into CASSPSGNTIYF.

This clone was found a few times. Additional DNA sequences in this sample encode the identical CDR3. This sequence joins TRBV27 and TRBJ1-5, with a weak D call TRBD1 (6 bases). The germline V gene has CDR1 MNHEY and CDR2 SMNVEV (reference sequence). The V end lost 2 bases, the J end lost 1 base, and 6 bases lay between the germline ends. The CDR3 has 14 amino acids. The chain's CDR3 is CASSLGGSNQPQHF. The DNA for the CDR3 is TGTGCCAGCAGTTTAGGGGGCAGCAATCAGCCCCAGCATTTT.

J is TRBJ2-7 and V is TRBV29-1, with TRBD1 identical over 10 bases. The CDR3 contains 13 residues. V was pared by 1 base and J by 3 bases, with 0 bases of the junction left unmatched. The germline gives CDR1 SQVTM, CDR2 ANQGSEA. The CDR3 sequence is CSVEGTGGYEQYF. Here the CDR3 DNA reads TGCAGCGTTGAAGGGACAGGGGGCTACGAGCAGTACTTC.

V is TRBV7-9 and J is TRBJ1-4, with TRBD1 as a possible D gene (6 bases). With 5 bases removed from V and 6 bases from J, the gap between germline ends came to 7 bases. The CDR3 has 12 amino acids. CDR1 SEHNR and CDR2 FQNEAQ come from the germline V gene (reference sequence). Here the CDR3 reads CASSRTDEKLFF. The CDR3 DNA sequence: TGTGCCAGCAGCCGGACAGATGAAAAACTGTTTTTT.

V gene TRBV5-4 combines with J gene TRBJ1-3; unclear D gene. Germline CDR1 reads SGHNT; CDR2 reads YYREEE (reference sequence). The V gene lost 4 bases and the J gene lost 0 bases, with 11 bases spanning the gap. This CDR3 is built from 15 residues. This chain's CDR3 is CASSPHYSSGNTIYF. The CDR3 DNA reads as TGTGCCAGCAGCCCGCACTACAGCTCTGGAAACACCATATATTTT.

The table lists this clone with a count of one. CDR3 nucleotide sequence: TGTGCCAGTAGTATGGGGGCCACTGAAGCTTTCTTT. Translated: CASSMGATEAFF. V usage is TRBV19 and J usage is TRBJ1-1, with D tentatively TRBD1 (6 bases). The V end lost 3 bases, the J end lost 4 bases, and 6 bases lay between the germline ends. The CDR3 extends over 12 amino acids. Germline-derived CDR1 and CDR2 are LNHDA and SQIVND (reference sequence).

The chain combines TRBV9 with TRBJ2-7; D unclear. Germline lookup yields CDR1 SGDLS and CDR2 YYNGEE. Trimming left V 0 bases short and J 6 bases short, with 4 bases between. The CDR3 spans 11 residues. The CDR3 DNA follows: TGTGCCAGCAGCGTAGGGGGCGAGCAGTACTTC. Its protein is CASSVGGEQYF.

The chain uses TRBV18 and TRBJ2-4; D ambiguous. The V gene lost 3 bases and the J gene lost 11 bases, with 2 bases spanning the gap. Germline CDR1 is KGHSH and CDR2 is LQKENI. This CDR3 spans 9 amino acids. In DNA, the CDR3 is TGTGCCAGCTCACCCGTTCAGTACTTC. It translates to CASSPVQYF.

The chain carries TRBV9 and TRBJ2-2; maybe TRBD2 (5 bases). The CDR3 contains 15 residues. CDR1 is SGDLS and CDR2 is YYNGEE in the germline V gene. V lost 0 bases to trimming and J lost 6 bases, with 12 bases between them. Written as DNA, the CDR3 is TGTGCCAGCAGCGTAGCTAGGTTCGGGGCCGGGGAGCTGTTTTTT. Amino acid sequence: CASSVARFGAGELFF.

V and J are TRBV7-2 and TRBJ2-7; 13 bases align to TRBD2. The CDR3 is 16 amino acids. The germline CDR1 and CDR2 sequences are SGHTA and FQGNSA. V was pared by 1 base and J by 3 bases, with 3 bases of the junction left unmatched. The CDR3 nucleotides read TGTGCCAGCAGCTTAGGACTAGCGGGGGGCTACTACGAGCAGTACTTC. Residues: CASSLGLAGGYYEQYF.

The rearrangement links TRBV27 to TRBJ2-5; D remains ambiguous. CDR3 length: 15 residues. The germline V gene has CDR1 MNHEY and CDR2 SMNVEV (reference sequence). V gave up 1 base and J gave up 3 bases, with 12 bases separating them. In nucleotides, the CDR3 is TGTGCCAGCAGTTTATTCGACTCGCCGAAAGAGACCCAGTACTTC. Its protein is CASSLFDSPKETQYF.

The V call is TRBV4-1, the J call TRBJ1-1; tentatively, D is TRBD1 (5 bases). V lost 4 bases and J 1 base, leaving 7 bases between the germline ends. The length of the CDR3 is 13 residues. Germline V gives CDR1 MGHRA, CDR2 YSYEKL. CDR3 coding DNA: TGCGCCAGCAGCCCCGGACAGAACACTGAAGCTTTCTTT. Translating it yields CASSPGQNTEAFF.